The present T cell receptor (beta chain) was sequenced within a study of beta chain features in type 1 diabetes. The wider study: The study found patients and healthy donors alike in age, gender and cell yields. Examination spanned roughly 110 million sorted cells from all samples.

Isolated RNA was reverse transcribed in full, so expressed TCRB transcripts were sequenced. Sequencing used immunoSEQ multiplex PCR; TCRdb keeps in-frame clones, though not all of them. The sample lists some 250,000 clones; 27% were seen once. A note on this clone: The antigen remains unidentified.

CDR1 and CDR2 (germline): LNHNV, YYDKDF (reference sequence). This CDR3 region has 14 residues. The germline V and J ends were trimmed by 8 bases and 1 base, with 15 bases remaining between them. Findings of the study overall: In type 1 diabetes patients, VDJ junctions had fewer insertions; deletions at these junctions were more frequent. HLA effects on TCRB rearrangement stayed unresolved here.

The clonotype originates from a man aged 25 to 40 in good health. The chain is built from TRBV15 and TRBJ2-7; D unclear. Sequencing input: central memory CD4+ T cells from blood. CDR3 sequence: CATGPGGTSYEQYF. The CDR3 coding sequence is TGTGCCACCGGACCCGGTGGCACTTCCTACGAGCAGTACTTC.